These T cell receptor beta chains were read from a single sample in a study of blood T cell repertoires in COVID-19. Assay: immunoSEQ multiplex PCR; the TCRdb copy retains only in-frame clones and omits some. Among approximately 250,000 clones listed, 86% were seen once. Source material: peripheral blood. These receptors were collected from a man younger than 35 with active or convalescent COVID-19. The CDR3 runs from the conserved cysteine through the conserved F or W. The D gene is left open where the match is weak. Clone size appears in some rows only: once, few, many, or a class for an expanded clone.

clone size	V gene	D gene	J gene	CDR3 DNA	CDR3 protein
NA	TRBV30	NA	TRBJ1-1	TGTGCCTGTCAGGGTATCTCCACTGAAGCTTTCTTT	CACQGISTEAFF
NA	TRBV19	NA	TRBJ1-1	TGTGCCAGTAGCCCAAGACAGTACACTGAAGCTTTCTTT	CASSPRQYTEAFF
NA	TRBV14	TRBD1	TRBJ1-4	TGTGCCAGCAGCCAAGTTACAGGGGGGAATGAAAAACTGTTTTTT	CASSQVTGGNEKLFF
NA	TRBV11-2	TRBD1	TRBJ1-6	TGTGCCAGCAGCTCTCTGGGACAGGGGAGGAATTCACCCCTCCACTTT	CASSSLGQGRNSPLHF
NA	TRBV9	NA	TRBJ1-2	TGTGCCAGCAGCGCTGACAGGAAGGCCTATGGCTACACCTTC	CASSADRKAYGYTF
NA	TRBV2	NA	TRBJ1-3	TGTGCCACCAAACGGGACATTCCTTCCTCTGGAAACACCATATATTTT	CATKRDIPSSGNTIYF
NA	TRBV2	TRBD1	TRBJ2-3	TGTGCCAGCATCACTGACAGGGGGAGGACAGATACGCAGTATTTT	CASITDRGRTDTQYF
NA	TRBV19	TRBD1	TRBJ2-7	TGTGCCAGTAGCGACAGGGTGGGCCGCTCCTACGAGCAGTACTTC	CASSDRVGRSYEQYF
NA	TRBV28	NA	TRBJ1-3	TGTGCCAGTGGTACAGGAAGTTACTCTGGAAACACCATATATTTT	CASGTGSYSGNTIYF
once	TRBV28	NA	TRBJ1-2	TGTGCCAGCACCCTAGTGGGTTCCTATGGCTACACCTTC	CASTLVGSYGYTF
NA	TRBV18	NA	TRBJ1-2	TGTGCCAGCTCTCCGATGGGAGATGTGGATGGCTACACCTTC	CASSPMGDVDGYTF
NA	TRBV2	TRBD1	TRBJ1-4	TGTGCCACTTCAGACAGGGAAGCTGAAAAACTGTTTTTT	CATSDREAEKLFF
NA	TRBV29-1	NA	TRBJ1-2	TGCAGCGTCCCCGACAGATACTATGGCTACACCTTC	CSVPDRYYGYTF
NA	TRBV10-3	NA	TRBJ1-3	TGTGCCATCAGTGAATCCGGGATCTCTGGAAACACCATATATTTT	CAISESGISGNTIYF
NA	TRBV28	NA	TRBJ2-2	TGTGCCAGCAGTCTACAGGGCCCGAACACCGGGGAGCTGTTTTTT	CASSLQGPNTGELFF
NA	TRBV5-5	NA	TRBJ2-7	TGTGCCAGCAGCTTGGCCTTGCAGAACTCCTACGAGCAGTACTTC	CASSLALQNSYEQYF
NA	TRBV4-2	TRBD1	TRBJ2-2	TGTGCCAGCAGCCAAGGGGACAGGGACACCGGGGAGCTGTTTTTT	CASSQGDRDTGELFF
NA	TRBV21-1	NA	TRBJ2-5	TGTGCCAGCAGCAAAGCGGCGGGAGGTTTAGAGACCCAGTACTTC	CASSKAAGGLETQYF
once	TRBV10-3	TRBD2	TRBJ2-5	TGTGCCATCAAGCGAGGGACTAGCGCAAAGCAAGAGACCCAGTACTTC	CAIKRGTSAKQETQYF
many	TRBV27	NA	TRBJ1-2	TGTGCCAGCAGTACTTACAGGGAACGGGCTGGCTACACCTTC	CASSTYRERAGYTF
once	TRBV9	NA	TRBJ1-3	TGTGCCAGCAGCGCCCAGGCCTCTGGAAACACCATATATTTT	CASSAQASGNTIYF
NA	TRBV7-3	TRBD2	TRBJ2-2	TGTGCCAGCAGCCCTAGAGGCGGGAGCACCGGGGAGCTGTTTTTT	CASSPRGGSTGELFF
NA	TRBV5-1	TRBD1	TRBJ2-7	TGCGCCAGCAGCGTGACAGGGGGCGCCTACGAGCAGTACTTC	CASSVTGGAYEQYF
NA	TRBV9	TRBD2	TRBJ2-7	TGTGCCAGCAGCGCGACTAGCGGTTTCTACGAGCAGTACTTC	CASSATSGFYEQYF
NA	TRBV18	NA	TRBJ2-1	TGTGCCAGCTCACCAACTGATGCTGAGCAGTTCTTC	CASSPTDAEQFF
NA	TRBV4-1	TRBD1	TRBJ2-7	TGCGCCAGCAGTCCCGGGACAGGGGTGAACGAGCAGTACTTC	CASSPGTGVNEQYF
NA	TRBV6-5	NA	TRBJ1-6	TGTGCCAGCAGTTACTCTCTCGCAGGGTTTCCCTCACCCCTCCACTTT	CASSYSLAGFPSPLHF
NA	TRBV5-5	NA	TRBJ2-7	TGTGCCAGCAGCTTGGCGGGGTTCTCCTACGAGCAGTACTTC	CASSLAGFSYEQYF
NA	TRBV15	TRBD1	TRBJ1-2	TGTGCCACCAGCAGAGATTTAGGGGGCTTTGGCTACACCTTC	CATSRDLGGFGYTF
NA	TRBV5-4	TRBD1	TRBJ2-7	TGTGCCAGCAGCGCAACCGGGACAGGGATCTACGAGCAGTACTTC	CASSATGTGIYEQYF
NA	TRBV10-2	NA	TRBJ2-1	TGCGCCAGCAGCCACCCGACATCCTACAATGAGCAGTTCTTC	CASSHPTSYNEQFF
NA	TRBV27	NA	TRBJ2-1	TGTGCCAGCAGTCTTACGGACACCTACGTAGGGGGTAATGAGCAGTTCTTC	CASSLTDTYVGGNEQFF
NA	TRBV19	NA	TRBJ2-7	TGTGCCAGTAGAGGGTCCGAGCGGGCCTACGAGCAGTACTTC	CASRGSERAYEQYF
NA	TRBV14	TRBD1	TRBJ1-2	TGTGCCAGCAGCCGGGGACAGTTTTTCGGCTACACCTTC	CASSRGQFFGYTF
NA	TRBV3-1/TRBV3-2	NA	TRBJ1-3	TGTGCCAGCAGCCAATCCCTCGTCGCTGGAAACACCATATATTTT	CASSQSLVAGNTIYF
NA	TRBV2	NA	TRBJ1-5	TGTGCCAGCAGTGACGGGGGGAGCAATCAGCCCCAGCATTTT	CASSDGGSNQPQHF
NA	TRBV10-3	TRBD2	TRBJ2-7	TGTGCCATCAGTGAGAGGCGGGGGGCCTACGAGCAGTACTTC	CAISERRGAYEQYF
NA	TRBV5-1	NA	TRBJ1-6	TGCGCCAGCAGCATGGGAGGTCCAGTAACTTCACCCCTCCACTTT	CASSMGGPVTSPLHF
few	TRBV5-6	NA	TRBJ2-3	TGTGCCAGCACCTTACTTAGCGGCGGCACAGATACGCAGTATTTT	CASTLLSGGTDTQYF
NA	TRBV6-5	NA	TRBJ1-5	TGTGCCAGCAGTCACGGGACACTACCGAATCAGCCCCAGCATTTT	CASSHGTLPNQPQHF
NA	TRBV9	NA	TRBJ2-1	TGTGCCAGCAGTCGAGTTAGGGCGGGAATTGAGCAGTTCTTC	CASSRVRAGIEQFF
NA	TRBV7-2	NA	TRBJ2-1	TGTGCCAGCAGCCCAGAAGGGGGTTCCTACAATGAGCAGTTCTTC	CASSPEGGSYNEQFF
NA	TRBV28	NA	TRBJ2-3	TGTGCCAGCAGTTACTACTACCAGGGGTCAGATACGCAGTATTTT	CASSYYYQGSDTQYF
NA	TRBV6-2/TRBV6-3	NA	TRBJ1-2	TGTGCCAGCAGTTACTCGACTGGCTATGGCTACACCTTC	CASSYSTGYGYTF
NA	TRBV15	TRBD1	TRBJ2-7	TGTGCCACCAGCAGACTCGACAGGGTACCCAAGCCGGGCTCCTACGAGCAGTACTTC	CATSRLDRVPKPGSYEQYF
NA	TRBV7-3	TRBD1	TRBJ2-3	TGTGCCAGCAGCTTGGGACAGTTACAAGATACGCAGTATTTT	CASSLGQLQDTQYF
few	TRBV3-1/TRBV3-2	NA	TRBJ1-5	TGTGCCAGCAGCCAATTAGCGGGAAATCAGCCCCAGCATTTT	CASSQLAGNQPQHF
NA	TRBV12-3/TRBV12-4	NA	TRBJ2-7	TGTGCCAGCAGTCGTGGGAGTTACGAGCAGTACTTC	CASSRGSYEQYF
NA	TRBV6-5	NA	TRBJ1-6	TGTGCCAGCAGGACCGAGACAGGCCGCTCACCCCTCCACTTT	CASRTETGRSPLHF
NA	TRBV9	TRBD1	TRBJ2-5	TGTGCCAGCAGCGCCGGGCGGACAGGTGTGGAGACCCAGTACTTC	CASSAGRTGVETQYF
NA	TRBV2	NA	TRBJ1-5	TGTGCCAGCAGTGCGGGTAGCAATCAGCCCCAGCATTTT	CASSAGSNQPQHF
NA	TRBV16	NA	TRBJ2-4	TGTGCCAGCAGCCACGGGGGGCTCTCCAAAAACATTCAGTACTTC	CASSHGGLSKNIQYF
NA	TRBV7-3	TRBD1	TRBJ2-3	TGTGCCAGCAGCTTAAGTAGCTGGACAGGGTCCACAGATACGCAGTATTTT	CASSLSSWTGSTDTQYF
NA	TRBV27	TRBD1	TRBJ2-7	TGTGCCAGCAGTATGGCTCCCGGGACAGGGTACATCGAGCAGTACTTC	CASSMAPGTGYIEQYF
NA	TRBV5-6	NA	TRBJ2-7	TGTGCCAGCAGCTTGGCGTACGAGCAGTACTTC	CASSLAYEQYF
many	TRBV9	TRBD1	TRBJ1-3	TGTGCCAGCAGCGTAACAGGGGGCTCTGGAAACACCATATATTTT	CASSVTGGSGNTIYF
NA	TRBV6-5	NA	TRBJ1-1	TGTGCCAGCGCCCCCCTCTATCTGTCTGAAGCTTTCTTT	CASAPLYLSEAFF
few	TRBV4-1	TRBD1	TRBJ1-6	TGCGCCAGCAGCCATGGTTCCGGGACAGGTAATTCACCCCTCCACTTT	CASSHGSGTGNSPLHF